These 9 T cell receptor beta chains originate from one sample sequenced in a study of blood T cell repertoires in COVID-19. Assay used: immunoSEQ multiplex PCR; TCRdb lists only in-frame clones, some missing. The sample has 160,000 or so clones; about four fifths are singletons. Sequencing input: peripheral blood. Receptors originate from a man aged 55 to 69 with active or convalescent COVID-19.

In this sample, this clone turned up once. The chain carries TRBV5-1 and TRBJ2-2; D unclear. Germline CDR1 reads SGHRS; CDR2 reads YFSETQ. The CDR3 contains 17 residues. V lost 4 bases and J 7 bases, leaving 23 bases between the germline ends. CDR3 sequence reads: CASSPDPQVSGVGELFF. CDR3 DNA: TGCGCCAGCAGCCCGGATCCCCAGGTATCCGGTGTCGGGGAGCTGTTTTTT.

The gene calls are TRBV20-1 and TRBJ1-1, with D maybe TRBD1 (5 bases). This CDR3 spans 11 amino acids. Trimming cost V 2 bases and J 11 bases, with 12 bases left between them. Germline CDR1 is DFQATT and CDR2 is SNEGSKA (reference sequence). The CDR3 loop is CSARLGGRAFF. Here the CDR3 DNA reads TGCAGTGCTAGATTGGGGGGGAGGGCTTTCTTT.

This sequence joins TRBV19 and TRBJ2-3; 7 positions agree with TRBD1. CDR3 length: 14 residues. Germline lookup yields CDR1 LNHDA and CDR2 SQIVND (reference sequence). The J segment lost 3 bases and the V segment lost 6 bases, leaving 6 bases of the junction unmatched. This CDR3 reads CASSEQQGTDTQYF. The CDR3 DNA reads TGTGCCAGTAGCGAACAACAGGGGACAGATACGCAGTATTTT. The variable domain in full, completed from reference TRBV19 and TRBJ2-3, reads DGGITQSPKYLFRKEGQNVTLSCEQNLNHDAMYWYRQDPGQGLRLIYYSQIVNDFQKGDIAEGYSVSREKKESFPLTVTSAQKNPTAFYLCASSEQQGTDTQYFGPGTRLTVL.

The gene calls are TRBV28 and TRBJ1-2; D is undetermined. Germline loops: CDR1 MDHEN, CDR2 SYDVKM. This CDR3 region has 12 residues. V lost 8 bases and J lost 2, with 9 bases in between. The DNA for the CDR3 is TGTGCCAGCCAACACCAGAACTATGGCTACACCTTC. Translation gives CASQHQNYGYTF.

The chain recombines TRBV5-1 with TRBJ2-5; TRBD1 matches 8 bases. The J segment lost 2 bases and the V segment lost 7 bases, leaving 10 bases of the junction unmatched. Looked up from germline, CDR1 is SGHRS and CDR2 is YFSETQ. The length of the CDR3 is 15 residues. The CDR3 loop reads CASSQAGQVQETQYF. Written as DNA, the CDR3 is TGCGCCAGCTCACAGGCGGGACAGGTACAAGAGACCCAGTACTTC. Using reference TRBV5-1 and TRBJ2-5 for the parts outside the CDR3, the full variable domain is KAGVTQTPRYLIKTRGQQVTLSCSPISGHRSVSWYQQTPGQGLQFLFEYFSETQRNKGNFPGRFSGRQFSNSRSEMNVSTLELGDSALYLCASSQAGQVQETQYFGPGTRLLVL.

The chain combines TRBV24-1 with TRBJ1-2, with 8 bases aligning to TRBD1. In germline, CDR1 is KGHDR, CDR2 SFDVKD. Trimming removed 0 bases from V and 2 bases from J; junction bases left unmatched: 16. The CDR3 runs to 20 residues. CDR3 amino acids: CATSDLHRRTGIKGNYGYTF. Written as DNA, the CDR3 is TGTGCCACCAGTGATTTGCATCGGAGGACAGGGATTAAAGGGAACTATGGCTACACCTTC.

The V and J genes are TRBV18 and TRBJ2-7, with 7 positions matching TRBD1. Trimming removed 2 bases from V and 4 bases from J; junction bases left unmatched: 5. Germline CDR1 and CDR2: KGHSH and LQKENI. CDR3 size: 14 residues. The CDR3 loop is CASSPRGTAYEQYF. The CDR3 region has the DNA TGTGCCAGCTCACCAAGAGGGACAGCATACGAGCAGTACTTC. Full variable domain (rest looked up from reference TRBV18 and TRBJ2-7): NAGVMQNPRHLVRRRGQEARLRCSPMKGHSHVYWYRQLPEEGLKFMVYLQKENIIDESGMPKERFSAEFPKEGPSILRIQQVVRGDSAAYFCASSPRGTAYEQYFGPGTRLTVT.

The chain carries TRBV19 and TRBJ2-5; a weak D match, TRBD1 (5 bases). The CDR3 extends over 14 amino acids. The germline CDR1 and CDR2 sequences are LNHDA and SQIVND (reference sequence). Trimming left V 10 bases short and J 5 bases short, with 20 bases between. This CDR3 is CATQKGQVGETQYF. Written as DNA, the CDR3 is TGTGCCACGCAAAAGGGGCAGGTAGGGGAGACCCAGTACTTC.

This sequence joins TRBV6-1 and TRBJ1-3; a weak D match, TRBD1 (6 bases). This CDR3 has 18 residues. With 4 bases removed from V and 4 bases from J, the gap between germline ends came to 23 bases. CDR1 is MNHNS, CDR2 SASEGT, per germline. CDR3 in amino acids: CASSGSAGTTVVGNTIYF. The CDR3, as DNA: TGTGCCAGCAGTGGCTCGGCCGGGACAACGGTAGTCGGAAACACCATATATTTT.